A selection of T cell receptor beta chains follows, all from one sample in a study of T cells after posttransplantation cyclophosphamide. The protocol was immunoSEQ multiplex PCR, while the TCRdb copy is restricted to in-frame clones and leaves out a portion. This repertoire shows thousands of clones, roughly 98% found once; its top ten account for 0.65% to 1%. Material for sequencing was memory CD4+ T cells sorted from PBMCs. The receptor set was obtained from a man in his forties in good health, CMV-negative, and a related stem cell transplant donor. Each CDR3 is given with its conserved first and last residue. The order of the fields is V gene, D gene, clone size, J gene, CDR3 protein, CDR3 DNA. A D gene is named only where the DNA matches it firmly. The listing skips clone size in some rows; elsewhere it reads once, few, many or a size class.

V: TRBV6-1
D: -
size: -
J: TRBJ1-1
CDR3: CASIREGTNTEAFF
DNA: TGTGCCAGCATAAGGGAGGGTACGAACACTGAAGCTTTCTTT

V: TRBV29-1
D: TRBD2
size: -
J: TRBJ2-3
CDR3: CSVERPGTSGSTDTQYF
DNA: TGCAGCGTTGAAAGACCCGGGACTAGCGGGAGCACAGATACGCAGTATTTT

V: TRBV11-3
D: TRBD2
size: -
J: TRBJ2-1
CDR3: CASSSAGGYNEQFF
DNA: TGTGCCAGCAGCTCAGCGGGAGGTTACAATGAGCAGTTCTTC

V: TRBV19
D: -
size: -
J: TRBJ2-5
CDR3: CASSISPGQETQYF
DNA: TGTGCCAGTAGTATCTCCCCAGGGCAAGAGACCCAGTACTTC

V: TRBV18
D: -
size: -
J: TRBJ1-1
CDR3: CATGGRSTEAFF
DNA: TGTGCCACCGGAGGGAGGTCCACTGAAGCTTTCTTT

V: TRBV19
D: TRBD1
size: -
J: TRBJ1-5
CDR3: CASSQGAKQPQHF
DNA: TGTGCCAGCTCACAGGGGGCTAAACAGCCCCAGCATTTT

V: TRBV30
D: -
size: -
J: TRBJ2-3
CDR3: CAWTYRGNTQYF
DNA: TGTGCCTGGACGTACCGGGGAAATACGCAGTATTTT

V: TRBV6-5
D: TRBD1
size: -
J: TRBJ2-7
CDR3: CASRRTGGAEQYF
DNA: TGTGCCAGCAGGCGGACAGGAGGAGCCGAGCAGTACTTC

V: TRBV30
D: -
size: -
J: TRBJ1-5
CDR3: CAWSYGGGNQPQHF
DNA: TGTGCCTGGAGCTACGGGGGTGGTAATCAGCCCCAGCATTTT

V: TRBV6-5
D: -
size: once
J: TRBJ1-1
CDR3: CASSYGTMNTEAFF
DNA: TGTGCCAGCAGTTACGGGACAATGAACACTGAAGCTTTCTTT

V: TRBV2
D: -
size: -
J: TRBJ2-7
CDR3: CASTPGSLSYEQYF
DNA: TGTGCCAGCACCCCGGGGAGTCTCTCCTACGAGCAGTACTTC

V: TRBV29-1
D: -
size: -
J: TRBJ2-5
CDR3: CSVGSAREETQYF
DNA: TGCAGCGTTGGATCGGCGCGGGAAGAGACCCAGTACTTC

V: TRBV7-2
D: TRBD2
size: -
J: TRBJ2-1
CDR3: CASSLASAGGTYNEQFF
DNA: TGTGCCAGCAGCTTAGCGTCGGCGGGAGGAACATACAATGAGCAGTTCTTC

V: TRBV6-1
D: -
size: -
J: TRBJ2-7
CDR3: CASSESSTGIYEQYF
DNA: TGTGCCAGCAGTGAAAGTTCGACAGGTATCTACGAGCAGTACTTC

V: TRBV6-4
D: TRBD2
size: -
J: TRBJ2-3
CDR3: CASSRLASTDTQYF
DNA: TGTGCCAGCAGCCGACTAGCGAGTACAGATACGCAGTATTTT

V: TRBV7-2
D: -
size: -
J: TRBJ1-2
CDR3: CASSSQAGYYGYTF
DNA: TGTGCCAGCAGCTCCCAGGCGGGGTACTATGGCTACACCTTC

V: TRBV7-2
D: TRBD2
size: -
J: TRBJ2-2
CDR3: CASSLGGRAKNTGELFF
DNA: TGTGCCAGCAGCTTAGGCGGGAGGGCCAAGAACACCGGGGAGCTGTTTTTT

V: TRBV19
D: TRBD1
size: -
J: TRBJ2-3
CDR3: CASSIFSGGRTDTQYF
DNA: TGTGCCAGTAGTATCTTCTCAGGGGGACGCACAGATACGCAGTATTTT

V: TRBV2
D: -
size: -
J: TRBJ2-1
CDR3: CASRGNEQFF
DNA: TGTGCCAGCCGGGGCAATGAGCAGTTCTTC

V: TRBV5-4
D: TRBD2
size: -
J: TRBJ2-7
CDR3: CASSAALAGSYEQYF
DNA: TGTGCCAGCAGCGCGGCTCTAGCGGGGTCCTACGAGCAGTACTTC

V: TRBV5-6
D: -
size: -
J: TRBJ1-2
CDR3: CASSLVGGDGYTF
DNA: TGTGCCAGCAGCTTGGTGGGGGGGGATGGCTACACCTTC

V: TRBV29-1
D: TRBD2
size: -
J: TRBJ2-1
CDR3: CSVGGTSGRRDNEQFF
DNA: TGCAGCGTGGGGGGGACTAGCGGGAGGAGGGACAATGAGCAGTTCTTC

V: TRBV5-6
D: TRBD2
size: -
J: TRBJ2-1
CDR3: CASSFRAGARPAEQFF
DNA: TGTGCCAGCAGCTTCAGGGCGGGAGCCCGGCCTGCTGAGCAGTTCTTC